These 25 T cell receptor beta chains came from one sample sequenced in a study of cytomegalovirus exposure and HLA in healthy donors. PCR amplification relied on 60 Vbeta primers (plus 13 Jbeta primers). The table came from immunoSEQ multiplex PCR; TCRdb's copy has only in-frame clones and leaves some out. Of approximately 110,000 clones listed, about 86% are singletons. What was sequenced was PBMCs. These receptors all stem from a woman in her twenties or thirties in good health and CMV-seronegative.

This chain connects TRBV6-4 to TRBJ1-5; D is unclear. Trimming removed 4 bases at V and 4 bases at J, with 8 bases between. The germline V gene has CDR1 MRHNA and CDR2 SNTAGT. CDR3 length: 13 residues. CDR3 nucleotide sequence: TGTGCCAGCAGTGCCGGGGAAAATCAGCCCCAGCATTTT. It yields the protein CASSAGENQPQHF.

This chain joins TRBV15 and TRBJ2-4; 10 bases align to TRBD2. Per germline, CDR1 LNHNV and CDR2 YYDKDF (reference sequence). CDR3 length: 15 amino acids. Trimming at V came to 0 bases and at J to 5 bases, leaving 1 base not matched to a gene. CDR3 sequence (DNA): TGTGCCACCAGCAGAGAGGGGACTAGCGAAAACATTCAGTACTTC. It is translated as CATSREGTSENIQYF.

V and J are TRBV20-1 and TRBJ1-2; 9 positions agree with TRBD1. CDR1 DFQATT and CDR2 SNEGSKA come from the germline V gene (reference sequence). There are 11 residues in the CDR3. CDR3 loop: CRAETGGGYTF. The DNA for the CDR3 is TGCAGAGCAGAGACAGGGGGAGGCTACACCTTC.

V usage is TRBV5-1 and J usage is TRBJ1-4; D not resolved. The CDR3 is 14 amino acids. Germline V gene sequence: CDR1 SGHRS, CDR2 YFSETQ. Trimming removed 7 bases at V and 6 bases at J, with 16 bases between. In nucleotides, the CDR3 is TGCGCCAGCCGTTCTCGTGGCGGTGATGAAAAACTGTTTTTT. Translated, it gives CASRSRGGDEKLFF.

The CDR3 loop reads CASSPALGRDEQYF. CDR3 in DNA: TGCGCCAGCAGCCCGGCCCTGGGGCGCGACGAGCAGTACTTC. V and J are TRBV5-1 and TRBJ2-7; possible D gene TRBD1, 5 bases. The CDR3 covers 14 residues. Trimming cost V 4 bases and J 5 bases, with 16 bases left between them. The germline V gene has CDR1 SGHRS and CDR2 YFSETQ. Looking up the rest from reference TRBV5-1 and TRBJ2-7 gives the full variable domain: KAGVTQTPRYLIKTRGQQVTLSCSPISGHRSVSWYQQTPGQGLQFLFEYFSETQRNKGNFPGRFSGRQFSNSRSEMNVSTLELGDSALYLCASSPALGRDEQYFGPGTRLTVT.

The chain joins TRBV6-1 to TRBJ1-1; maybe TRBD1 (6 bases). The CDR3 covers 13 residues. Germline V lookup: CDR1 MNHNS, CDR2 SASEGT. V lost 8 bases to trimming and J lost 8 bases, with 18 bases between them. The CDR3 coding sequence is TGTGCCAGCTCCGCCCAACCTACAGGGGAAGCTTTCTTT. It codes for CASSAQPTGEAFF.

The chain carries TRBV28 and TRBJ2-1; TRBD2 matches at 10 bases. V dropped 5 bases and J dropped 0; count of bases not matched to a gene: 7. This CDR3 is built from 17 residues. CDR1 and CDR2 (germline): MDHEN, SYDVKM. CDR3 region: CASSHLTSGHSYNEQFF. For the CDR3, the DNA is TGTGCCAGCAGTCACCTGACTAGCGGGCACTCCTACAATGAGCAGTTCTTC.

The chain uses TRBV6-4 and TRBJ2-1; TRBD2 might be the D (6 bases). CDR3 size: 15 residues. Trimming took 3 bases from V and 0 from J, leaving 9 bases between them. The V gene's germline CDR1 is MRHNA and CDR2 SNTAGT. The CDR3 region is CASSEGSGSYNEQFF. In nucleotides, the CDR3 is TGTGCCAGCAGTGAGGGTAGCGGCTCCTACAATGAGCAGTTCTTC.

This sequence joins TRBV7-6 and TRBJ1-1; tentatively, D is TRBD1 (6 bases). The V and J ends lost 8 bases and 8 bases respectively, with 24 bases between them. Germline V gene sequence: CDR1 SGHVS, CDR2 FNYEAQ. CDR3 length: 15 amino acids. The CDR3 region is CASYPLVGGASEAFF. CDR3 in DNA: TGTGCCAGCTACCCCCTCGTCGGGGGGGCATCGGAAGCTTTCTTT.

This chain joins TRBV19 and TRBJ2-3, with 8 positions matching TRBD2. Looked up from germline, CDR1 is LNHDA and CDR2 is SQIVND (reference sequence). The CDR3 runs 13 residues. Trimming took 5 bases from V and 4 from J; bases not matched to a gene: 2. CDR3 bases: TGTGCCAGTAGTGCACTAGCGGCAGATACGCAGTATTTT. Its protein product is CASSALAADTQYF.

The chain's CDR3 is CASASSGNTIYF. Written as DNA, the CDR3 is TGTGCCAGCGCGAGCTCTGGAAACACCATATATTTT. This chain links TRBV28 with TRBJ1-3; D is unresolved. The CDR3 is made up of 12 amino acids. Germline CDR1 and CDR2: MDHEN and SYDVKM. Between the trimmed V and J ends, which lost 8 bases and 0 bases, there was a span of 5 bases. The complete variable domain, with remaining parts taken from reference TRBV28 and TRBJ1-3, reads DVKVTQSSRYLVKRTGEKVFLECVQDMDHENMFWYRQDPGLGLRLIYFSYDVKMKEKGDIPEGYSVSREKKERFSLILESASTNQTSMYLCASASSGNTIYFGEGSWLTVV.

The chain has TRBV11-3 and TRBJ2-2; TRBD1 aligns across 9 bases. The V gene end was trimmed by 5 bases and the J gene end by 1 base; junction bases not matched to a gene: 8. The CDR3 is made up of 17 amino acids. Germline CDR1 and CDR2: SGHNT and YENEEA. CDR3 sequence (DNA): TGTGCCAGCAGCCGGTCCCCGGGACAGGGGAACACCGGGGAGCTGTTTTTT. This gives the protein CASSRSPGQGNTGELFF.

The chain employs TRBV27 and TRBJ2-7, with a possible D match to TRBD1 (6 bases). This CDR3 is built from 12 residues. V shed 9 bases and J shed 6 bases, with 15 bases lying between them. The germline V gene has CDR1 MNHEY and CDR2 SMNVEV (reference sequence). This CDR3 reads CASGTRGREQYF. Here the CDR3 DNA reads TGTGCCAGTGGGACCAGGGGACGCGAGCAGTACTTC.

The chain has TRBV27 and TRBJ1-1; unclear D gene. The length of the CDR3 is 13 residues. Germline CDR1 MNHEY, CDR2 SMNVEV (reference sequence). Trimming removed 5 bases from V and 3 bases from J, with 10 bases in between. The chain's CDR3 is CASSPVQYTEAFF. Here the CDR3 DNA reads TGTGCCAGCAGTCCAGTTCAGTACACTGAAGCTTTCTTT.

This chain joins TRBV10-3 and TRBJ2-1; 16 nucleotides agree with TRBD2. The CDR3 is 17 residues long. Germline lookup yields CDR1 ENHRY and CDR2 SYGVKD. The CDR3 region has the DNA TGTGCGTCATCAGCAGGGACTAGCGGGAGGGCCTTGGGAGAGCAGTTCTTC. Translation gives CASSAGTSGRALGEQFF.

This clone was counted a single time. The chain couples TRBV30 to TRBJ2-7; tentatively, D is TRBD2 (6 bases). The CDR3 has 11 amino acids. Germline-derived CDR1 and CDR2 are GTSNPN and SVGIG (reference sequence). V lost 5 bases to trimming and J lost 6 bases, with 11 bases between them. The CDR3 DNA sequence: TGTGCCTGGCAAAGGAGGGCCGAGCAGTACTTC. Its protein is CAWQRRAEQYF.

The chain joins TRBV6-6 to TRBJ2-1, with 7 bases lining up with TRBD2. The CDR3 consists of 16 residues. In germline, CDR1 is MNHNY, CDR2 SVGAGI (reference sequence). The V segment lost 6 bases and the J segment 2 bases; nucleotides outside the gene matches: 10. CDR3 amino acids: CASSQAGRPTYNEQFF. CDR3 sequence (DNA): TGTGCCAGCAGCCAAGCCGGGAGGCCGACCTACAATGAGCAGTTCTTC.

This clone was seen only once. A junction boundary mismatches the germline segment, possibly from a read error. The chain employs TRBV9 and TRBJ1-2; 7 bases are a match to TRBD1. The germline CDR1 and CDR2 sequences are SGDLS and YYNGEE. This CDR3 comprises 15 residues. The CDR3 region has the DNA TGTGCCAGCAGCGTAGACCCCCAGGGGGGCTATGGCCACACCTTC. This codes for CASSVDPQGGYGHTF.

Comment on this clone: At one boundary the junction diverges from the germline segment, which might be a read error. The chain couples TRBV7-9 to TRBJ2-7; TRBD2 aligns across 7 bases. The CDR3 has 16 residues. CDR1 is SEHNR and CDR2 is FQNEAQ in the germline V gene (reference sequence). CDR3 in DNA: TGTTCCAGCAGCTTAGGCGCGATAGCGGGTCCCTACGAGCAGTACTTC. Amino acid sequence: CSSSLGAIAGPYEQYF.

To note about this clone: The junction departs from germline at one end; a sequencing error may be responsible. The V and J genes are TRBV7-9 and TRBJ2-7, with 8 bases that match TRBD1. Germline V gene lookup returns CDR1 SEHNR and CDR2 FQNEAQ (reference sequence). The CDR3 consists of 14 residues. CDR3 DNA: TGTTCCAGCAGTTTCGACAGGGGTCCCTACGAGCAGTACTTC. Its protein product is CSSSFDRGPYEQYF.

This rearrangement joins TRBV7-9 to TRBJ2-4; 7 nucleotides match TRBD2. V trimming: 2 bases; J trimming: 0 bases; junction bases outside the gene matches: 4. This CDR3 region has 16 residues. Looked up from germline, CDR1 is SEHNR and CDR2 is FQNEAQ (reference sequence). The CDR3 nucleotides are TGTGCCAGCAGCTTAAACGGCGGGAGAGCCAAAAACATTCAGTACTTC. Amino acid sequence: CASSLNGGRAKNIQYF.

The V call is TRBV7-3, the J call TRBJ2-1; 13 nucleotides match TRBD2. Germline V gives CDR1 SGHTA, CDR2 FQGTGA. Unmatched junction bases numbered 4, after V lost 1 base and J lost 4 bases. This CDR3 is built from 17 residues. The CDR3 sequence: CASSLRLAGGLYNEQFF. DNA of the CDR3: TGTGCCAGCAGCTTAAGACTAGCGGGAGGACTTTACAATGAGCAGTTCTTC.

This chain links TRBV30 with TRBJ1-4; 9 bases are a match to TRBD1. The germline gives CDR1 GTSNPN, CDR2 SVGIG (reference sequence). CDR3 size: 15 residues. V dropped 3 bases and J dropped 4; count of bases not matched to a gene: 6. CDR3 loop: CAWRGDRVINEKLFF. The CDR3 DNA is TGTGCCTGGAGGGGGGACAGGGTGATTAATGAAAAACTGTTTTTT. The full variable domain, completed using reference TRBV30 and TRBJ1-4, is SQTIHQWPATLVQPVGSPLSLECTVEGTSNPNLYWYRQAAGRGLQLLFYSVGIGQISSEVPQNLSASRPQDRQFILSSKKLLLSDSGFYLCAWRGDRVINEKLFFGSGTQLSVL.

V gene TRBV30 combines with J gene TRBJ2-5, with TRBD2 matching 8 bases. Germline CDR1 and CDR2: GTSNPN and SVGIG (reference sequence). This CDR3 is 13 amino acids long. Germline trimming cut 3 bases from V and 6 bases from J; bases unmatched to any gene: 6. The CDR3, as DNA: TGTGCCTGGAGGAGTAGCGGGATACAGACCCAGTACTTC. Its translation is CAWRSSGIQTQYF.

The chain has TRBV9 and TRBJ2-3; possibly TRBD1 for D (5 bases). Germline lookup yields CDR1 SGDLS and CDR2 YYNGEE. The CDR3 totals 15 residues. V was trimmed by 3 bases and J by 0 bases, leaving 11 bases between them. This CDR3 is CASSARGVSTDTQYF. The CDR3 DNA sequence: TGTGCCAGCAGCGCTAGGGGTGTTAGCACAGATACGCAGTATTTT. The variable domain in full, completed from reference TRBV9 and TRBJ2-3, reads DSGVTQTPKHLITATGQRVTLRCSPRSGDLSVYWYQQSLDQGLQFLIQYYNGEERAKGNILERFSAQQFPDLHSELNLSSLELGDSALYFCASSARGVSTDTQYFGPGTRLTVL.